This T cell receptor beta chain was identified during a study of cytomegalovirus exposure and HLA in healthy donors. Comments on this clone: The antigen is unknown.

Study-level findings and limits: Later on, an analysis found that several of the most significant clusters appeared to be linked to common viral pathogens, which included parvovirus B19.

The PCR contained 60 Vbeta and 13 Jbeta primers. Using immunoSEQ multiplex PCR, the repertoire was profiled, and TCRdb retains in-frame clones only, with some absent. The data show 150,000 to 200,000 clones, with around 62% seen just once and 2.5% to 3% held by the top ten. The CDR3 is made up of 19 amino acids. In germline, CDR1 is MNHNS, CDR2 SASEGT. The V and J ends lost 2 bases and 6 bases, in that order; junction bases with no gene match: 20. This TCR came from a man aged 35-49 years in good health and CMV-seronegative. Sequencing was done on a sample of PBMCs. This chain joins TRBV6-1 and TRBJ2-7; 9 nucleotides match TRBD2. Here the CDR3 reads CASSENKREVMLGSSEQYF. Here the CDR3 DNA reads TGTGCCAGCAGTGAAAACAAGCGGGAGGTTATGTTGGGTTCCAGCGAGCAGTACTTC.